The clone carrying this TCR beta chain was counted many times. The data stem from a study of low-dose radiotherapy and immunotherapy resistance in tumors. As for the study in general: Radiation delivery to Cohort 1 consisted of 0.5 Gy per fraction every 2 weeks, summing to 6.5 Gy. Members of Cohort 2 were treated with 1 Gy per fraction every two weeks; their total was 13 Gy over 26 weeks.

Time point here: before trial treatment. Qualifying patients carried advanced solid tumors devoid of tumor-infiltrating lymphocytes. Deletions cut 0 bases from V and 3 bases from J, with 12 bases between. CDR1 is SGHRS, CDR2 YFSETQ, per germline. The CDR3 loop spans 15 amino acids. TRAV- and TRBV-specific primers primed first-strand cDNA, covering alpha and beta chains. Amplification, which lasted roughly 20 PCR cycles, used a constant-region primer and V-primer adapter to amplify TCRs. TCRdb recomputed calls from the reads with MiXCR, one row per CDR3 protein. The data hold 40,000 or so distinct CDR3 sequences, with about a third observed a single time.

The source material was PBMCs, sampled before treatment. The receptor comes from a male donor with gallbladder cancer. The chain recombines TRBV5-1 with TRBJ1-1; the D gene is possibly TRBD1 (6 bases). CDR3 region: CASSLGGGADTEAFF. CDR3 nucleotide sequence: TGCGCCAGCAGCTTGGGGGGGGGCGCGGACACTGAAGCTTTCTTT.